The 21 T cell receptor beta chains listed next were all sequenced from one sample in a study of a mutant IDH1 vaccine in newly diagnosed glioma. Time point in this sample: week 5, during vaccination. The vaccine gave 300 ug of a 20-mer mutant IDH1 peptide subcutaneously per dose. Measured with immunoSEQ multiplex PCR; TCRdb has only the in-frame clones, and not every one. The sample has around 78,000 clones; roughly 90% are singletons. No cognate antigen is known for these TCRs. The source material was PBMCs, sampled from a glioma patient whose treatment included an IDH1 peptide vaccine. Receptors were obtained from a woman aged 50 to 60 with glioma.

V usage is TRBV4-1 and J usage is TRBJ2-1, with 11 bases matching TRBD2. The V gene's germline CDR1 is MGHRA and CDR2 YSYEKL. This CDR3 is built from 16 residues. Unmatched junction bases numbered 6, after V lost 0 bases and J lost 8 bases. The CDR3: CASSQDISGRAYEQFF. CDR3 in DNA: TGCGCCAGCAGCCAAGATATTAGCGGGAGGGCCTATGAGCAGTTCTTC.

The CDR3 reads CASSSTRGYTF. CDR3 bases: TGTGCCAGCAGCAGTACTCGTGGCTACACCTTC. The rearrangement links TRBV28 to TRBJ1-2; no definite D call. V was trimmed by 6 bases and J by 7 bases, leaving 9 bases between them. This CDR3 has 11 residues. Per the germline V gene, CDR1 is MDHEN and CDR2 is SYDVKM.

CDR3 coding DNA: TGTGCCAGCAGTTACTCGATATCGAACACCGGGGAGCTGTTTTTT. This translates into CASSYSISNTGELFF. V usage is TRBV6-5 and J usage is TRBJ2-2, with unresolved D. The CDR3 contains 15 residues. V was cut by 0 bases and J by 0 bases, with 5 bases left in between. Germline V gene lookup returns CDR1 MNHEY and CDR2 SVGAGI.

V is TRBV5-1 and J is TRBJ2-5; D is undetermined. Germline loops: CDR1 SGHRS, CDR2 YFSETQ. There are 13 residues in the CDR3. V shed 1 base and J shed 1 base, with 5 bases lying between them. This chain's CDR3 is CASSLSSQETQYF. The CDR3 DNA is TGCGCCAGCAGCTTGAGTAGCCAAGAGACCCAGTACTTC.

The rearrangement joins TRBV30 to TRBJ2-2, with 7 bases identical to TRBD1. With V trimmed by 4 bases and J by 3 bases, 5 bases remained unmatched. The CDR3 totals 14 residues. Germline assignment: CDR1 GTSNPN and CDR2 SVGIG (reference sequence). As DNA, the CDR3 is TGTGCCTGGAAGAGGGGGCTTGACACCGGGGAGCTGTTTTTT. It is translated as CAWKRGLDTGELFF.

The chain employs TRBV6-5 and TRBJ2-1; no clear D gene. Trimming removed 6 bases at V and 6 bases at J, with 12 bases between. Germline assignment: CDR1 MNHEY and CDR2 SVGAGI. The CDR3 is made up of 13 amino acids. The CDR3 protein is CASSRTSSNEQFF. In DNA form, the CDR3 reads TGTGCCAGCAGCCGTACCTCTAGCAATGAGCAGTTCTTC.

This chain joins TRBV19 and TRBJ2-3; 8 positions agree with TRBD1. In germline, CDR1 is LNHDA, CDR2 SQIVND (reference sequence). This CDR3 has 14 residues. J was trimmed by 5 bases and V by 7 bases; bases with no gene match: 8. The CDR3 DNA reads TGTGCCAGTACCGCGACAGGGGTTCGAGATACGCAGTATTTT. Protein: CASTATGVRDTQYF.

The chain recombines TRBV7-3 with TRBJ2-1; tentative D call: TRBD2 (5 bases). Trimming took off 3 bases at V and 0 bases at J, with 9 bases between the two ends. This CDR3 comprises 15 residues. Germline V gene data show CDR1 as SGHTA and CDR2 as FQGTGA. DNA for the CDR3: TGTGCCAGCAGCTTTAGCGCTAGCTCCTACAATGAGCAGTTCTTC. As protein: CASSFSASSYNEQFF.

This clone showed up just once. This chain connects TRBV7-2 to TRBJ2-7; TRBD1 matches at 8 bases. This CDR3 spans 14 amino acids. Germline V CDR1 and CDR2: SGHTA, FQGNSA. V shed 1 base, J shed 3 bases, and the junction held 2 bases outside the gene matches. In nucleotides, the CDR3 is TGTGCCAGCAGCTTAGTGGACAGGGTCTACGAGCAGTACTTC. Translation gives CASSLVDRVYEQYF.

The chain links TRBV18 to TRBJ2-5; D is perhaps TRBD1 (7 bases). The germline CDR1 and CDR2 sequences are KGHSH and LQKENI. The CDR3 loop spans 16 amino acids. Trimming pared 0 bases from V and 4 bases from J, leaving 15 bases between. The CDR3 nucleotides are TGTGCCAGCTCACCACCGAAGGGGGCGCGGGGAGAGACCCAGTACTTC. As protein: CASSPPKGARGETQYF.

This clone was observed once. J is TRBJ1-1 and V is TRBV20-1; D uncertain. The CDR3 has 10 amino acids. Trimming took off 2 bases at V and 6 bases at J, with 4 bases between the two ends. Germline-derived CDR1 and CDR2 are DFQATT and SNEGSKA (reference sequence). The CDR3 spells CSARKAEAFF. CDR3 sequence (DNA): TGCAGTGCTAGAAAGGCTGAAGCTTTCTTT.

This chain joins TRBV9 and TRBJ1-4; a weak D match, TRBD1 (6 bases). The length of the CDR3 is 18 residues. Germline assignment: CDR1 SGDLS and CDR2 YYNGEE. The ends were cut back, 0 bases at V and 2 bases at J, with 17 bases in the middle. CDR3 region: CASSVGGGWGRTNEKLFF. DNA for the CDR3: TGTGCCAGCAGCGTAGGAGGCGGTTGGGGGCGGACTAATGAAAAACTGTTTTTT.

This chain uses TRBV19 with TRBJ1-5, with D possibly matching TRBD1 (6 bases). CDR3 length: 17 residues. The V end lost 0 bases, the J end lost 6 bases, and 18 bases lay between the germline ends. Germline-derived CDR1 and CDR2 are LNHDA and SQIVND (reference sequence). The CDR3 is CASSIDWGTGSTQPQHF. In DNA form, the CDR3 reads TGTGCCAGTAGTATAGATTGGGGAACAGGGTCCACTCAGCCCCAGCATTTT.

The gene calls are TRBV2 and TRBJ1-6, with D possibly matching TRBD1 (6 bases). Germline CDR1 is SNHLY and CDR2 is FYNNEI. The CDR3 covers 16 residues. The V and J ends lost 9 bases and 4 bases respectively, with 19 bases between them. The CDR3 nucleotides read TGTGCCAGTTCCCTGGGGCCGGGACAATATAATTCACCCCTCCACTTT. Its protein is CASSLGPGQYNSPLHF.

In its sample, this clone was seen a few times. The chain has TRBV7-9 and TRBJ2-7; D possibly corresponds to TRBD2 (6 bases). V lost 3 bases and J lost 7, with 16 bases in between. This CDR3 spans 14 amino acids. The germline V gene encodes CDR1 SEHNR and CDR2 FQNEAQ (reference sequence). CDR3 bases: TGTGCCAGCAGCTTCCTGGCGGCCCGGGGGGAGCAGTACTTC. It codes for CASSFLAARGEQYF.

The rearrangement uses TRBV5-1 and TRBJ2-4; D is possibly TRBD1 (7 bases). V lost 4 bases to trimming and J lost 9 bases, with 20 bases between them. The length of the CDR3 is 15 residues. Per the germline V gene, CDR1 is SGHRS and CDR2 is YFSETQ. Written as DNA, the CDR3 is TGCGCCAGCAGCCCAGGGGGAGGCGAAGGCGGCATTCAGTACTTC. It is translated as CASSPGGGEGGIQYF.

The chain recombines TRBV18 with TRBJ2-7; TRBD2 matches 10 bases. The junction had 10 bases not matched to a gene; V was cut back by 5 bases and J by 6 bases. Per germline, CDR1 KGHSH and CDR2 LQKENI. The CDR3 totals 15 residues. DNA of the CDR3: TGTGCCAGCTCATCCGGACTAGCGGTTCCTGGCGAGCAGTACTTC. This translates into CASSSGLAVPGEQYF.

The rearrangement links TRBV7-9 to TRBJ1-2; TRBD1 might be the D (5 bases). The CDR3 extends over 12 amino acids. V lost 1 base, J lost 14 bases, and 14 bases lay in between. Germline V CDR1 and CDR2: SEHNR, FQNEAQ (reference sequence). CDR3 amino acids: CASSLDGGSRTF. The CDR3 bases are TGTGCCAGCAGCTTAGATGGGGGGTCGCGGACCTTC. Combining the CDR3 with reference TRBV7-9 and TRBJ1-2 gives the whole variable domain DTGVSQNPRHKITKRGQNVTFRCDPISEHNRLYWYRQTLGQGPEFLTYFQNEAQLEKSRLLSDRFSAERPKGSFSTLEIQRTEQGDSAMYLCASSLDGGSRTFGSGTRLTVV.

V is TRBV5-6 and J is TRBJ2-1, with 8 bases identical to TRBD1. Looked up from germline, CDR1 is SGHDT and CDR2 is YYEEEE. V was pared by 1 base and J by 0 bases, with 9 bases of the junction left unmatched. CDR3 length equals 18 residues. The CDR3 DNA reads TGTGCCAGCAGCTTGCCAGCGGCAGGGGGCTTCTCCTACAATGAGCAGTTCTTC. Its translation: CASSLPAAGGFSYNEQFF.

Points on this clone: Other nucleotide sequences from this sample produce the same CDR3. In DNA, the CDR3 is TGTGCCTGGAGTCCGGGGGGGCTCGGGGGCTACACCTTC. It is translated as CAWSPGGLGGYTF. V and J are TRBV30 and TRBJ1-2; tentative D call: TRBD1 (6 bases). Trimming removed 2 bases from V and 8 bases from J, with 15 bases in between. The CDR3 is 13 amino acids. The germline V gene encodes CDR1 GTSNPN and CDR2 SVGIG (reference sequence).

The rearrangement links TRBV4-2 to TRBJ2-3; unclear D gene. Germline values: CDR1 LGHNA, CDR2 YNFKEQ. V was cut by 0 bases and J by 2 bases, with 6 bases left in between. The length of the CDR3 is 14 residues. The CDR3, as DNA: TGTGCCAGCAGCCAAGAGACATTCACAGATACGCAGTATTTT. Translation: CASSQETFTDTQYF.